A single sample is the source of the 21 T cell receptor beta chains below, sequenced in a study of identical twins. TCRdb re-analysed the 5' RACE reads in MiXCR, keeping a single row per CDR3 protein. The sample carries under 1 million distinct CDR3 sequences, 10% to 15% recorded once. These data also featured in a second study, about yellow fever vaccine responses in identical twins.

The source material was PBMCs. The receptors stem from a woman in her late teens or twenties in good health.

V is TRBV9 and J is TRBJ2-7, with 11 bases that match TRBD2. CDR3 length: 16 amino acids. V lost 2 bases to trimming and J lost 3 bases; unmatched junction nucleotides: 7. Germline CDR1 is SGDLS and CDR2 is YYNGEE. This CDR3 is CASSVGGLAGIYEQYF. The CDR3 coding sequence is TGTGCCAGCAGCGTGGGTGGACTAGCGGGTATCTACGAGCAGTACTTC.

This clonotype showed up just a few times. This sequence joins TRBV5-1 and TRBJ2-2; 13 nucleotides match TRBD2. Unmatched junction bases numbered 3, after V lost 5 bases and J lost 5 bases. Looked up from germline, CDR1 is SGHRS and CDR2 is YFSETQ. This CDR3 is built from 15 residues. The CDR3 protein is CASRGLAGDTGELFF. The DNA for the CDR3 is TGCGCCAGCAGAGGACTAGCGGGAGATACCGGGGAGCTGTTTTTT.

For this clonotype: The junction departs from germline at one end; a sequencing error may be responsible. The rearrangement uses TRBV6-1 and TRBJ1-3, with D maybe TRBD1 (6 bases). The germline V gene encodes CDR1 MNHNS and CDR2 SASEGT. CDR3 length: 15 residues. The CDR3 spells CASSALDSTGNSIYF. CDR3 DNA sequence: TGTGCCAGCAGTGCCTTGGACAGCACAGGAAACTCCATATATTTT.

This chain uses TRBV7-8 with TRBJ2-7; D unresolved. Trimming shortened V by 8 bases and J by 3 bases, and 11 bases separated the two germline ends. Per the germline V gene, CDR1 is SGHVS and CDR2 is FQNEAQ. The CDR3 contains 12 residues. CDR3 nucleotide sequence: TGTGCCAGCCGAAGAAGAAACTACGAGCAGTACGTC. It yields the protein CASRRRNYEQYV.

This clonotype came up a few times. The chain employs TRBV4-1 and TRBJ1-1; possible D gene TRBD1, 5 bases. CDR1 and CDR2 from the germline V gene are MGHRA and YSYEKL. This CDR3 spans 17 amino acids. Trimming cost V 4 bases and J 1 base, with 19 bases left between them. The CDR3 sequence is CASSLPGKVGENTEAFF. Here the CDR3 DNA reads TGCGCCAGCAGCCTCCCAGGGAAGGTAGGGGAGAACACTGAAGCTTTCTTT.

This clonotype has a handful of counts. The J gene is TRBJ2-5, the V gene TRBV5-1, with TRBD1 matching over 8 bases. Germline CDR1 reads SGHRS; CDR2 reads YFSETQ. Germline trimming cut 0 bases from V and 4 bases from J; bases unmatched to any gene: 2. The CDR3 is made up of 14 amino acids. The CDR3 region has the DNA TGCGCCAGCAGCTTGGAAACAGGGGGAGAGACCCAGTACTTC. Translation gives CASSLETGGETQYF.

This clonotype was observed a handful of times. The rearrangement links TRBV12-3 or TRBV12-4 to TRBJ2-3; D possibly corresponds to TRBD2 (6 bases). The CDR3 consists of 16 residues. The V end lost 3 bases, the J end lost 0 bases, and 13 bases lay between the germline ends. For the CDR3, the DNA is TGTGCCAGCAGTTTTACCCGGGACTCTAGCACAGATACGCAGTATTTT. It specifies CASSFTRDSSTDTQYF.

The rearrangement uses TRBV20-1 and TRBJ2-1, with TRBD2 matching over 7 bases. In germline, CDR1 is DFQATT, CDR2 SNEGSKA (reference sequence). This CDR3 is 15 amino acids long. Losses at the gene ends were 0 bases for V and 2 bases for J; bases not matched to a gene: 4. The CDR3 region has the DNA TGCAGTGCTAGAGATCTCCTAGCGGCCTACAATGAGCAGTTCTTC. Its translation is CSARDLLAAYNEQFF.

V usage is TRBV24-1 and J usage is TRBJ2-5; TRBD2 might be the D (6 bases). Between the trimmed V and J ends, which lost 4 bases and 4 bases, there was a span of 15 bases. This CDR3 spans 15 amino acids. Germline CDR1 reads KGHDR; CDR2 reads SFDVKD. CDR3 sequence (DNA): TGTGCCACCAGTGAAAACGGGAGTCCTCGAGAGACCCAGTACTTC. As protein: CATSENGSPRETQYF.

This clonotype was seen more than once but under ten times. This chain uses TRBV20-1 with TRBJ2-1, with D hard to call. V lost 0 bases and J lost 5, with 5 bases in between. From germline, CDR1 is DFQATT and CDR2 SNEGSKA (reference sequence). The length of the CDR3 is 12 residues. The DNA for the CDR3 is TGCAGTGCTAGAGACGGAAACAATGAGCAGTTCTTC. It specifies CSARDGNNEQFF.

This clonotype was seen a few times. For the CDR3, the DNA is TGTGCCATCAGGGACAACTTAAACACTGAAGCTTTCTTT. Protein product: CAIRDNLNTEAFF. This rearrangement joins TRBV10-3 to TRBJ1-1; tentative D call: TRBD1 (5 bases). From germline, CDR1 is ENHRY and CDR2 SYGVKD. The CDR3 loop spans 13 amino acids. The germline V and J ends were trimmed by 6 bases and 2 bases, with 10 bases remaining between them.

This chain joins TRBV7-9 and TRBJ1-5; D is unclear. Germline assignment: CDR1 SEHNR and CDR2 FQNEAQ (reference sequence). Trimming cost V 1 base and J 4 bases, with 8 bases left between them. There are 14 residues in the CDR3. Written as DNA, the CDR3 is TGTGCCAGCAGCTTAGGACCTATAAATCAGCCCCAGCATTTT. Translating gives CASSLGPINQPQHF.

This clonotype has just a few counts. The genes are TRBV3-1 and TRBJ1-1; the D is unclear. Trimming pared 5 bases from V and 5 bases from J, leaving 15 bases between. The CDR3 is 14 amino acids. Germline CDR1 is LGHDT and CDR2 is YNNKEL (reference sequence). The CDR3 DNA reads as TGTGCCAGCAGCTTCTCAGAGGTCGGGACTGAAGCTTTCTTT. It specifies CASSFSEVGTEAFF.

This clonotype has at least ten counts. The CDR3 DNA reads TGTGCCATCAGTGAGTCGGATTCACCCCTCCACTTT. Its translation is CAISESDSPLHF. The rearrangement links TRBV10-3 to TRBJ1-6, with D unresolved. Germline lookup yields CDR1 ENHRY and CDR2 SYGVKD. V gave up 0 bases and J gave up 8 bases, with 2 bases separating them. The length of the CDR3 is 12 residues.

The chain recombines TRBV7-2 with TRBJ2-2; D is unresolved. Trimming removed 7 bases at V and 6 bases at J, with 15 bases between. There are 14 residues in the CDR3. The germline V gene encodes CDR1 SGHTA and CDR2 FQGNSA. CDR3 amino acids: CASTQNRSPGELFF. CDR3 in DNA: TGTGCCAGCACTCAAAACCGTAGCCCCGGGGAGCTGTTTTTT.

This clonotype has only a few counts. CDR3 bases: TGTGCCACCGATACCGGGCTGGCTAACACTGAAGCTTTCTTT. Translation: CATDTGLANTEAFF. This chain links TRBV10-3 with TRBJ1-1; D is ambiguous. Trimming left V 10 bases short and J 2 bases short, with 17 bases between. CDR3 size: 14 residues. Germline CDR1 reads ENHRY; CDR2 reads SYGVKD.

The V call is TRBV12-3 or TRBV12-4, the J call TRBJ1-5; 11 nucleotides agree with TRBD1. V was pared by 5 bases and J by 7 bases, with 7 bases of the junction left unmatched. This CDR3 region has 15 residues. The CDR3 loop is CASSTGTGGEQPQHF. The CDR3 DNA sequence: TGTGCCAGCAGTACCGGGACAGGGGGAGAACAGCCCCAGCATTTT.

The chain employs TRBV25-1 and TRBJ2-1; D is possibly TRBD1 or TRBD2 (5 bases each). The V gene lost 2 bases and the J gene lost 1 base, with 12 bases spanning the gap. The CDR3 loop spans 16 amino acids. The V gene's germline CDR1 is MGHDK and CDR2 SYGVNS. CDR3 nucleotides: TGTGCCAGCAGTGAACTGGGGACCCCATCCTACAATGAGCAGTTCTTC. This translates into CASSELGTPSYNEQFF.

The CDR3 here is CATSAGGVNTEAFF. The CDR3 coding sequence is TGTGCCACCAGTGCAGGAGGGGTGAACACTGAAGCTTTCTTT. The chain couples TRBV24-1 to TRBJ1-1, with a weak D call TRBD1 (5 bases). The V and J ends lost 5 bases and 0 bases respectively, with 9 bases between them. Germline CDR1 is KGHDR and CDR2 is SFDVKD. The length of the CDR3 is 14 residues.

The CDR3 bases are TGTGCCAGCAGCCCAAGAGCGGGAGGGAAATGGCTGAACACCGGGGAGCTGTTTTTT. Its protein is CASSPRAGGKWLNTGELFF. V gene TRBV11-2 combines with J gene TRBJ2-2; 10 nucleotides agree with TRBD2. CDR1 SGHAT and CDR2 FQNNGV come from the germline V gene. V shed 5 bases and J 1 base; nucleotides not matched to a gene: 13. The CDR3 has 19 amino acids. The variable domain in full, completed from reference TRBV11-2 and TRBJ2-2, reads EAGVAQSPRYKIIEKRQSVAFWCNPISGHATLYWYQQILGQGPKLLIQFQNNGVVDDSQLPKDRFSAERLKGVDSTLKIQPAKLEDSAVYLCASSPRAGGKWLNTGELFFGEGSRLTVL.

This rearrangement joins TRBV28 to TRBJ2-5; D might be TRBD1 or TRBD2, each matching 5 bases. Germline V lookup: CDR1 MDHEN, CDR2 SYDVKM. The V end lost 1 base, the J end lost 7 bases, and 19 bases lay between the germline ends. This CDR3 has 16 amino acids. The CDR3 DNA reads TGTGCCAGCAGTTTATCAGGGACCGCGAGCCCGGGGACCCAGTACTTC. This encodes CASSLSGTASPGTQYF.